The 20 T cell receptor beta chains given below trace back to one sample, sequenced in a study of OX40 agonist ivuxolimab in advanced cancers. The assay was immunoSEQ multiplex PCR, and TCRdb's table has in-frame clones only and misses some. The table has 25,000 to 30,000 clones, 80% to 85% seen once. The source was CD4+ or CD8+ T cells sorted from blood, collected in a trial of the OX40 agonist ivuxolimab. All receptors come from an adult with an advanced solid tumor such as melanoma, head and neck, liver or kidney cancer.

This CDR3 is CASSSFLGRGEEGHEQYF. CDR3 bases: TGTGCCAGCAGCTCATTCTTGGGTAGGGGGGAGGAAGGGCACGAGCAGTACTTC. J is TRBJ2-7 and V is TRBV7-9; D could derive from TRBD1 or TRBD2 (6 bases each). The germline CDR1 and CDR2 sequences are SEHNR and FQNEAQ (reference sequence). This CDR3 region has 18 residues. Trimming shortened V by 4 bases and J by 5 bases, and 27 bases separated the two germline ends. The full variable domain, its missing parts supplied by reference TRBV7-9 and TRBJ2-7, is DTGVSQNPRHKITKRGQNVTFRCDPISEHNRLYWYRQTLGQGPEFLTYFQNEAQLEKSRLLSDRFSAERPKGSFSTLEIQRTEQGDSAMYLCASSSFLGRGEEGHEQYFGPGTRLTVT.

The chain recombines TRBV19 with TRBJ1-1, with 9 bases aligning to TRBD1. Looked up from germline, CDR1 is LNHDA and CDR2 is SQIVND (reference sequence). There are 17 residues in the CDR3. V lost 2 bases, J lost 4 bases, and 11 bases stayed unmatched. The CDR3 spells CASSIWDRAVIGTEAFF. The CDR3 DNA reads TGTGCCAGTAGTATATGGGACAGGGCTGTTATCGGCACTGAAGCTTTCTTT.

The V gene is TRBV6-5, the J gene TRBJ1-1; D possibly corresponds to TRBD1 (5 bases). The CDR3 length is 14 residues. Per the germline V gene, CDR1 is MNHEY and CDR2 is SVGAGI. The V end lost 0 bases, the J end lost 4 bases, and 9 bases lay between the germline ends. CDR3 protein: CASSYSGALTEAFF. Written as DNA, the CDR3 is TGTGCCAGCAGTTACTCAGGGGCCCTCACTGAAGCTTTCTTT.

The V call is TRBV30, the J call TRBJ2-7, with a possible D match to TRBD2 (5 bases). The CDR3 covers 11 residues. CDR1 is GTSNPN, CDR2 SVGIG, per germline (reference sequence). V was trimmed by 0 bases and J by 7 bases, leaving 7 bases between them. This CDR3 reads CAWSVGVEQYF. The DNA of the CDR3 is TGTGCCTGGAGTGTCGGGGTGGAGCAGTACTTC.

V usage is TRBV9 and J usage is TRBJ1-1; 7 bases line up with TRBD1. The CDR3 covers 15 residues. With V trimmed by 0 bases and J by 5 bases, 7 bases remained unmatched. Per germline, CDR1 SGDLS and CDR2 YYNGEE. This chain's CDR3 is CASSVAGGGQTEAFF. DNA for the CDR3: TGTGCCAGCAGCGTAGCTGGAGGGGGCCAAACTGAAGCTTTCTTT.

The chain is built from TRBV6-5 and TRBJ1-2; D is possibly TRBD1 (5 bases). CDR3 length: 15 amino acids. Germline V gene sequence: CDR1 MNHEY, CDR2 SVGAGI. Trimming left V 6 bases short and J 0 bases short, with 14 bases between. The CDR3 loop is CASSWDGSSNYGYTF. CDR3 DNA: TGTGCCAGCAGCTGGGACGGGTCATCTAACTATGGCTACACCTTC.

The gene calls are TRBV5-1 and TRBJ1-2; TRBD1 matches at 7 bases. The V and J ends lost 5 bases and 4 bases, in that order; junction bases with no gene match: 2. Germline V lookup: CDR1 SGHRS, CDR2 YFSETQ. The CDR3 covers 12 residues. CDR3 coding DNA: TGCGCCAGCAGGGGGGACAGCTATGGCTACACCTTC. Translation: CASRGDSYGYTF.

The chain combines TRBV7-6 with TRBJ1-1; 7 nucleotides align to TRBD1. V was pared by 5 bases and J by 2 bases, with 5 bases of the junction left unmatched. Germline V gives CDR1 SGHVS, CDR2 FNYEAQ. The CDR3 loop spans 14 amino acids. CDR3 in amino acids: CASSVGGSNTEAFF. As DNA, the CDR3 is TGTGCCAGCAGCGTAGGGGGCAGTAACACTGAAGCTTTCTTT.

The chain couples TRBV5-8 to TRBJ2-4; D unresolved. Germline loops: CDR1 SGHTS, CDR2 YDEGEE. The CDR3 runs 15 residues. The V end lost 1 base, the J end lost 1 base, and 9 bases lay between the germline ends. The CDR3 region is CASSLTVEAKNIQYF. DNA for the CDR3: TGTGCCAGCAGCTTGACGGTGGAGGCCAAAAACATTCAGTACTTC.

In its sample, this clone was seen a few times. The V and J genes are TRBV7-9 and TRBJ1-4; D not certain. V was trimmed by 3 bases and J by 8 bases, leaving 10 bases between them. The CDR3 covers 13 residues. Germline assignment: CDR1 SEHNR and CDR2 FQNEAQ (reference sequence). CDR3 sequence: CASSLWGGEKLFF. For the CDR3, the DNA is TGTGCCAGCAGCTTGTGGGGAGGAGAAAAACTGTTTTTT.

The genes are TRBV5-1 and TRBJ2-7, with TRBD2 as a possible D gene (7 bases). Germline lookup yields CDR1 SGHRS and CDR2 YFSETQ. The CDR3 is 15 residues long. The germline V and J ends were trimmed by 0 bases and 6 bases, with 16 bases remaining between them. The CDR3 spells CASSLAGGGWVEQYF. CDR3 DNA sequence: TGCGCCAGCAGCTTGGCTGGCGGGGGCTGGGTCGAGCAGTACTTC.

This chain connects TRBV4-1 to TRBJ2-7, with D unresolved. The ends were cut back, 0 bases at V and 4 bases at J, with 10 bases in the middle. Germline CDR1 is MGHRA and CDR2 is YSYEKL. The CDR3 sequence is 14 residues long. In DNA, the CDR3 is TGCGCCAGCAGCCAAGATCCGGGTTGGTACGAGCAGTACTTC. It codes for CASSQDPGWYEQYF.

This chain links TRBV15 with TRBJ2-2, with D possibly TRBD2 on 6 matching bases. Germline V CDR1 and CDR2: LNHNV, YYDKDF (reference sequence). Trimming stripped 1 base from V and 2 bases from J, with 14 bases between. The CDR3 runs to 17 residues. CDR3 sequence reads: CATSRALGGPNTGELFF. The CDR3 bases are TGTGCCACCAGCAGAGCTCTCGGGGGTCCAAACACCGGGGAGCTGTTTTTT.

CDR3 sequence: CASSFGQYYNSPLHF. In DNA form, the CDR3 reads TGTGCCAGCAGCTTTGGGCAGTACTATAATTCACCCCTCCACTTT. The J gene is TRBJ1-6, the V gene TRBV5-4; D call uncertain. V was clipped by 2 bases and J by 3 bases, with 9 bases between them. Germline CDR1 reads SGHNT; CDR2 reads YYREEE (reference sequence). The CDR3 is made up of 15 amino acids.

The rearrangement links TRBV5-6 to TRBJ2-7; 8 positions agree with TRBD1. The V gene end was trimmed by 3 bases and the J gene end by 3 bases; junction bases not matched to a gene: 5. The CDR3 has 14 residues. Germline CDR1 reads SGHDT; CDR2 reads YYEEEE. DNA for the CDR3: TGTGCCAGCAGCTCCGGGACAGGCATCTACGAGCAGTACTTC. Translation gives CASSSGTGIYEQYF. The variable domain in full, with the rest retrieved from reference TRBV5-6 and TRBJ2-7, is DAGVTQSPTHLIKTRGQQVTLRCSPKSGHDTVSWYQQALGQGPQFIFQYYEEEERQRGNFPDRFSGHQFPNYSSELNVNALLLGDSALYLCASSSGTGIYEQYFGPGTRLTVT.

J is TRBJ2-2 and V is TRBV27; D is possibly TRBD1 (5 bases). V was cut by 2 bases and J by 1 base, with 5 bases left in between. Germline V lookup: CDR1 MNHEY, CDR2 SMNVEV (reference sequence). The CDR3 is 14 residues long. CDR3 in amino acids: CASSLQGNTGELFF. DNA for the CDR3: TGTGCCAGCAGTTTACAGGGGAACACCGGGGAGCTGTTTTTT.

V usage is TRBV7-9 and J usage is TRBJ2-6; no clear D. V was trimmed by 7 bases and J by 4 bases, leaving 8 bases between them. The CDR3 has 13 amino acids. The germline V gene has CDR1 SEHNR and CDR2 FQNEAQ (reference sequence). The CDR3 loop reads CASISLGANVLTF. In DNA, the CDR3 is TGTGCCAGCATCTCCCTAGGGGCCAACGTCCTGACTTTC.

The gene calls are TRBV7-3 and TRBJ2-3; TRBD2 is a possible D gene (6 bases). The V end lost 5 bases, the J end lost 4 bases, and 16 bases lay between the germline ends. Germline CDR1 and CDR2: SGHTA and FQGTGA. The length of the CDR3 is 15 residues. CDR3 nucleotides: TGTGCCAGCAGCCCAATTAGAGGGAGGCCAGATACGCAGTATTTT. Translation gives CASSPIRGRPDTQYF. Together with reference TRBV7-3 and TRBJ2-3, the CDR3 gives the full variable domain: GAGVSQTPSNKVTEKGKYVELRCDPISGHTALYWYRQSLGQGPEFLIYFQGTGAADDSGLPNDRFFAVRPEGSVSTLKIQRTERGDSAVYLCASSPIRGRPDTQYFGPGTRLTVL.

V and J are TRBV7-9 and TRBJ1-2; weak D call: TRBD1 (6 bases). The ends were cut back, 5 bases at V and 6 bases at J, with 16 bases in the middle. In germline, CDR1 is SEHNR, CDR2 FQNEAQ (reference sequence). The CDR3 is 14 amino acids. The CDR3 here is CASSTVGGRDGYTF. CDR3 DNA sequence: TGTGCCAGCAGCACAGTGGGGGGGCGCGATGGCTACACCTTC.

This clone counts as medium-sized (0.01 to 0.1%). The V gene is TRBV19, the J gene TRBJ1-1; D uncertain. This CDR3 is 13 amino acids long. V lost 5 bases, J lost 1 base, and 8 bases lay in between. Germline V gene data show CDR1 as LNHDA and CDR2 as SQIVND (reference sequence). The CDR3 DNA reads as TGTGCCAGTAGTCTTCGTCCGAACACTGAAGCTTTCTTT. It encodes CASSLRPNTEAFF.